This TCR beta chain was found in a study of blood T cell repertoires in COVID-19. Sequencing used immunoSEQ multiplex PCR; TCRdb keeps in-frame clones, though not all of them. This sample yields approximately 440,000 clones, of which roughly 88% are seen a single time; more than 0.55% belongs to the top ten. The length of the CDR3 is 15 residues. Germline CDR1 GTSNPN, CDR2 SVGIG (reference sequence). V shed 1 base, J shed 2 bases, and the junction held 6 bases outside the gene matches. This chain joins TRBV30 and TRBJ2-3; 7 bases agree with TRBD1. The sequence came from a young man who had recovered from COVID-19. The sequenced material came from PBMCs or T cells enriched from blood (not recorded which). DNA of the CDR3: TGTGCCTGGAGTGCCACAGGGGCTCTCACAGATACGCAGTATTTT. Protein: CAWSATGALTDTQYF.